This T cell receptor beta chain was sequenced in a study of HIV-infected patients and healthy controls. The repertoire came from unfractionated whole blood and reflected all unsorted peripheral T cells. About 40% of the ten uninfected healthy control donors were sampled twice, about twelve weeks apart. Alpha and beta constant-region primers primed reverse transcription of approximately 0.55 ug RNA. Alpha and beta chain libraries were made separately by chain-specific third strand synthesis with multiplexing indices. MiXCR, applied by TCRdb to the 5' RACE reads, yields one record per CDR3 protein. Among tens of thousands of distinct CDR3 sequences listed, roughly 7.9% were seen once. This clonotype occurred many times. The CDR3 totals 11 residues. Germline CDR1 and CDR2: DFQATT and SNEGSKA (reference sequence). The ends were cut back, 1 base at V and 2 bases at J, with 3 bases in the middle.

The J gene is TRBJ2-7, the V gene TRBV20-1; no definite D call. The sequencing sample was made of blood. This sequence was found in an adult in good health. This CDR3 is CSARATYEQYF. Here the CDR3 DNA reads TGCAGTGCTAGAGCTACCTACGAGCAGTACTTC.